One sample yielded the 14 T cell receptor beta chains listed below, sequenced in a study of CD8+ T cells in alopecia areata. RNA was extracted and reverse transcribed into cDNA as the sequencing template. Measured with immunoSEQ multiplex PCR; TCRdb has only the in-frame clones, and not every one. The table shows 180,000 or so clones, with around 63% occurring only once. Material: CD4+ T cells sorted from blood, obtained at week 0. Receptors originate from a human donor with alopecia areata.

The CDR3 nucleotides are TGTGCCAGCAGCCCGGAGGGGACTGAAGAGACCCAGTACTTC. Its translation is CASSPEGTEETQYF. The chain carries TRBV5-6 and TRBJ2-5; maybe TRBD2 (6 bases). Germline V CDR1 and CDR2: SGHDT, YYEEEE. The CDR3 loop spans 14 amino acids. Trimming stripped 4 bases from V and 3 bases from J, with 13 bases between.

J is TRBJ1-1 and V is TRBV29-1; perhaps TRBD1 as D (5 bases). The germline V gene has CDR1 SQVTM and CDR2 ANQGSEA. V gave up 6 bases and J gave up 14 bases, with 25 bases separating them. The CDR3 spans 13 residues. The DNA for the CDR3 is TGCAGCGTCCTCCTTCTGGGTGACGATGGGGACTTCTTT. This encodes CSVLLLGDDGDFF.

The chain uses TRBV7-2 and TRBJ1-2, with a possible D match to TRBD1 (5 bases). CDR1 SGHTA and CDR2 FQGNSA come from the germline V gene. This CDR3 region has 12 residues. Trimming pared 4 bases from V and 8 bases from J, leaving 11 bases between. This chain's CDR3 is CASSSPGSGYTF. The CDR3 DNA sequence: TGTGCCAGCAGCTCCCCAGGGAGCGGCTACACCTTC.

For the CDR3, the DNA is TGTGCCAGCAGCTTAGCGATCGCTAGCGAGACAGATACGCAGTATTTT. This gives the protein CASSLAIASETDTQYF. The genes are TRBV7-9 and TRBJ2-3; the D gene is possibly TRBD2 (6 bases). With 0 bases removed from V and 3 bases from J, the gap between germline ends came to 13 bases. There are 16 residues in the CDR3. Germline V gene sequence: CDR1 SEHNR, CDR2 FQNEAQ (reference sequence).

This clone was detected a few times. The chain has TRBV2 and TRBJ1-1; 7 positions match TRBD1. The CDR3 spans 12 residues. The trim removed 10 bases at V and 1 base at J, leaving 3 bases unmatched. Germline V lookup: CDR1 SNHLY, CDR2 FYNNEI. The CDR3 nucleotides read TGTGCCACCTGGACAGGGAACACTGAAGCTTTCTTT. This codes for CATWTGNTEAFF.

The chain carries TRBV7-2 and TRBJ1-4, with D uncertain. Germline CDR1 reads SGHTA; CDR2 reads FQGNSA. The CDR3 extends over 14 amino acids. V dropped 8 bases and J dropped 3 bases, with 13 bases sitting between them. The CDR3 is CASSRQVANEKLFF. CDR3 DNA sequence: TGTGCCAGCTCCCGTCAGGTTGCTAATGAAAAACTGTTTTTT.

The chain joins TRBV7-9 to TRBJ2-3; a possible D gene is TRBD2 (6 bases). V lost 3 bases and J lost 8, with 15 bases in between. CDR3 length: 14 residues. In germline, CDR1 is SEHNR, CDR2 FQNEAQ (reference sequence). The CDR3 region has the DNA TGTGCCAGCAGCTTGAAGCGGGCCCATGTTACGCAGTATTTT. It yields the protein CASSLKRAHVTQYF.

The CDR3 nucleotides are TGTGCCAGCTCACCATTGGACGGTGGAGGGGGCACAGATACGCAGTATTTT. It encodes CASSPLDGGGGTDTQYF. This chain uses TRBV18 with TRBJ2-3, with D possibly being TRBD2 (6 bases). V was trimmed by 2 bases and J by 1 base, leaving 16 bases between them. CDR1 and CDR2 from the germline V gene are KGHSH and LQKENI. The CDR3 extends over 17 amino acids.

The chain carries TRBV29-1 and TRBJ2-1, with a tentative D call TRBD1 (5 bases). Germline V gene lookup returns CDR1 SQVTM and CDR2 ANQGSEA. CDR3 length: 12 residues. V was pared by 4 bases and J by 8 bases, with 12 bases between. This chain's CDR3 is CSVGGHGYEQFF. CDR3 DNA sequence: TGCAGCGTTGGGGGCCACGGGTATGAGCAGTTCTTC.

The chain carries TRBV29-1 and TRBJ2-7; D is perhaps TRBD1 (7 bases). Germline CDR1 and CDR2: SQVTM and ANQGSEA. The CDR3 spans 12 residues. V was trimmed by 4 bases and J by 3 bases, leaving 10 bases between them. The CDR3 reads CSVGRDSYEQYF. The DNA of the CDR3 is TGCAGCGTTGGGCGGGACAGCTACGAGCAGTACTTC.

This clone has only one observation. The gene calls are TRBV18 and TRBJ2-7, with 8 bases aligning to TRBD2. The CDR3 contains 15 residues. Trimming took 3 bases from V and 4 from J; bases not matched to a gene: 8. The V gene's germline CDR1 is KGHSH and CDR2 LQKENI. The CDR3, as DNA: TGTGCCAGCTCACCCCTGCCCGGGGGGGCTTACGAGCAGTACTTC. It specifies CASSPLPGGAYEQYF.

This clone was observed once. This sequence joins TRBV14 and TRBJ1-1; D is undetermined. CDR3 size: 14 residues. Germline V gives CDR1 SGHDN, CDR2 FVKESK. Trimming shortened V by 0 bases and J by 1 base, and 6 bases separated the two germline ends. CDR3 amino acids: CASSQDSGNTEAFF. The CDR3 nucleotides are TGTGCCAGCAGCCAAGATTCAGGGAACACTGAAGCTTTCTTT.

There are a few counts of this clone. V is TRBV30 and J is TRBJ1-1; D may be TRBD1 (5 bases). Germline V gene sequence: CDR1 GTSNPN, CDR2 SVGIG (reference sequence). V was pared by 5 bases and J by 12 bases, with 19 bases between. The CDR3 spans 12 residues. The CDR3 region is CAWVGPGPRPFF. CDR3 nucleotide sequence: TGTGCCTGGGTGGGCCCGGGACCGAGGCCTTTCTTT.

The J gene is TRBJ2-7, the V gene TRBV6-1, with 11 bases matching TRBD2. Per germline, CDR1 MNHNS and CDR2 SASEGT. The J segment lost 0 bases and the V segment lost 6 bases, leaving 4 bases of the junction unmatched. The CDR3 has 15 residues. CDR3 region: CASSAGTSGSYEQYF. CDR3 nucleotides: TGTGCCAGCAGCGCCGGGACTAGCGGCTCCTACGAGCAGTACTTC.